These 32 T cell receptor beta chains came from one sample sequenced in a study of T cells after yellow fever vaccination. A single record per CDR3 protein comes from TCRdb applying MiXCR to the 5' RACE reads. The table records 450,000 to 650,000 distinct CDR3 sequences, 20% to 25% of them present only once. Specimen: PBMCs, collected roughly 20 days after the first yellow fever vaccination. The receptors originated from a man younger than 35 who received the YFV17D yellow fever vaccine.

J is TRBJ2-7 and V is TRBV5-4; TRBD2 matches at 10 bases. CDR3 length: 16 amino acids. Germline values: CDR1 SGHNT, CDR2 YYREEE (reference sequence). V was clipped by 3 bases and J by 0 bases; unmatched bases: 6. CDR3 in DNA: TGTGCCAGCAGCTCCCTAGCGGGGGCGAGCTCCTACGAGCAGTACTTC. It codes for CASSSLAGASSYEQYF.

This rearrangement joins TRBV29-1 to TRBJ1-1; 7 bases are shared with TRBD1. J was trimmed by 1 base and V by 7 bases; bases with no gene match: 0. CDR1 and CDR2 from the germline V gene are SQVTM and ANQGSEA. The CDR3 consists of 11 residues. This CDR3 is CSGQGNTEAFF. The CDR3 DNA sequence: TGCAGCGGACAGGGGAACACTGAAGCTTTCTTT.

CDR3 region: CASSPDFREQYF. The DNA of the CDR3 is TGTGCCAGCAGCCCCGATTTCCGTGAGCAGTACTTC. The rearrangement joins TRBV7-9 to TRBJ2-7; D gene unclear. With 5 bases removed from V and 7 bases from J, the gap between germline ends came to 12 bases. Germline values: CDR1 SEHNR, CDR2 FQNEAQ (reference sequence). CDR3 size: 12 residues.

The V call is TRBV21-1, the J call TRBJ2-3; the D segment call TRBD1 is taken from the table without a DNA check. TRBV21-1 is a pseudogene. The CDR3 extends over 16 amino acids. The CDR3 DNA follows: TGTGCCAGCAGCATCCCGGGGCAGGGGCCCACAGATACGCAGTATTTT. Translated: CASSIPGQGPTDTQYF.

The CDR3 sequence is CASSESFSYEQYF. CDR3 DNA: TGTGCCAGCAGCGAGTCGTTTTCCTACGAGCAGTACTTC. V and J are TRBV7-2 and TRBJ2-7; D is undetermined. The length of the CDR3 is 13 residues. Trimming stripped 5 bases from V and 1 base from J, with 9 bases between. Germline V gene sequence: CDR1 SGHTA, CDR2 FQGNSA.

For the CDR3, the DNA is TGTGCCAGCAGCCCCCTTCGGGGGGAGGGCTACACCTTC. This encodes CASSPLRGEGYTF. This sequence joins TRBV3-1 and TRBJ1-2; a possible D gene is TRBD1 (5 bases). The CDR3 has 13 amino acids. Deletions cut 4 bases from V and 8 bases from J, with 14 bases between. Looked up from germline, CDR1 is LGHDT and CDR2 is YNNKEL (reference sequence).

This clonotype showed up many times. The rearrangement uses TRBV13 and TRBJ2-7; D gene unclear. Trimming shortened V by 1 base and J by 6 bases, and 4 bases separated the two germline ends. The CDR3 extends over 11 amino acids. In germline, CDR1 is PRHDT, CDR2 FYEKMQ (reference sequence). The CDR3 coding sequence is TGTGCCAGCAGCTTAGCTGCCGAGCAGTACTTC. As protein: CASSLAAEQYF.

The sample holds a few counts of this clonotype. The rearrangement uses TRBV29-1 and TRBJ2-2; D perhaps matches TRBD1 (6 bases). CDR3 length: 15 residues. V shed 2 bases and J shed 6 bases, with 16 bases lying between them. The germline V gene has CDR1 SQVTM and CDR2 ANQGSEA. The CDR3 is CSVERQGSSPGELFF. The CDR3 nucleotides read TGCAGCGTTGAAAGGCAGGGGTCCTCCCCCGGGGAGCTGTTTTTT.

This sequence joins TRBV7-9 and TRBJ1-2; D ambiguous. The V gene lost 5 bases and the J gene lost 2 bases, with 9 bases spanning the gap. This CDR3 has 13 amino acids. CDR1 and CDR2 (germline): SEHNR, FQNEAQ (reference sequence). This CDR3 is CASSRGENYGYTF. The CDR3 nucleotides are TGTGCCAGCAGCCGTGGGGAAAACTATGGCTACACCTTC.

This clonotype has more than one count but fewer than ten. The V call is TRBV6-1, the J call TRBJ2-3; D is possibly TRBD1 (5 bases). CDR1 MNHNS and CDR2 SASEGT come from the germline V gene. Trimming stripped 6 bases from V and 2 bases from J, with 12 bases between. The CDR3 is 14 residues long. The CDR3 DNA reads TGTGCCAGCAGGAGACAGCTTTCCACAGATACGCAGTATTTT. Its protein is CASRRQLSTDTQYF.

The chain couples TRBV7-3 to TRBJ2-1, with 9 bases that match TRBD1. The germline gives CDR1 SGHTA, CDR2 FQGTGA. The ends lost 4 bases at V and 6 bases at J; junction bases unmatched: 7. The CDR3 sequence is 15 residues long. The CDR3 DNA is TGTGCCAGCAGCTCCTGGGGGACAGGGCGCAATGAGCAGTTCTTC. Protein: CASSSWGTGRNEQFF.

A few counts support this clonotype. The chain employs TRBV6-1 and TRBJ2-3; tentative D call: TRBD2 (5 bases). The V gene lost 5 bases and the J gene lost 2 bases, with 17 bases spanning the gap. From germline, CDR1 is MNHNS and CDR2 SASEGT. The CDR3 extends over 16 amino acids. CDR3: CASSPNPSGITDTQYF. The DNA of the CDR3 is TGTGCCAGCAGTCCAAATCCCTCCGGGATCACAGATACGCAGTATTTT.

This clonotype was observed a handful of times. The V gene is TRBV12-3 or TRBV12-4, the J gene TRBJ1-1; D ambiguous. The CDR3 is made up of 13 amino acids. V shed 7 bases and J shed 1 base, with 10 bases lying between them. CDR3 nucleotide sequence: TGTGCCAGCACACCGTCCCAGAACACTGAAGCTTTCTTT. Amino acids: CASTPSQNTEAFF.

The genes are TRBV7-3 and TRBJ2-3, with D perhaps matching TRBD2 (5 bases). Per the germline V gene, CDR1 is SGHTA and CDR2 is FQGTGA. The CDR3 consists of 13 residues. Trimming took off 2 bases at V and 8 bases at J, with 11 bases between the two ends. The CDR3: CASSLEGGGTQYF. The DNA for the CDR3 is TGTGCCAGCAGCTTAGAAGGCGGAGGTACGCAGTATTTT.

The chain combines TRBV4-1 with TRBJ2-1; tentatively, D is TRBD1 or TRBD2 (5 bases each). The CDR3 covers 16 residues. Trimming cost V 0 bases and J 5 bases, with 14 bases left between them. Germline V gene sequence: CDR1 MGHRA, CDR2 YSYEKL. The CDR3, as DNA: TGCGCCAGCAGCCAAGAGGGGACCGGGTTAGACAATGAGCAGTTCTTC. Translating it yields CASSQEGTGLDNEQFF.

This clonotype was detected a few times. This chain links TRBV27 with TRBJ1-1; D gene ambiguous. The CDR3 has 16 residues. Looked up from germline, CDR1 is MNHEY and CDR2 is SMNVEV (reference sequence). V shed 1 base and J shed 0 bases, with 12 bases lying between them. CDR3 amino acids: CASSLFPADLNTEAFF. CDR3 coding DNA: TGTGCCAGCAGTTTATTCCCAGCAGATTTGAACACTGAAGCTTTCTTT.

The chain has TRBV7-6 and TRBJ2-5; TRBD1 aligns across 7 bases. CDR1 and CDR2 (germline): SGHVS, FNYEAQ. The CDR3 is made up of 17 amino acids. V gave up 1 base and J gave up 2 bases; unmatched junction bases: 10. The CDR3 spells CASSLGPDRETQETQYF. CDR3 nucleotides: TGTGCCAGCAGCTTAGGTCCCGACAGGGAAACTCAAGAGACCCAGTACTTC.

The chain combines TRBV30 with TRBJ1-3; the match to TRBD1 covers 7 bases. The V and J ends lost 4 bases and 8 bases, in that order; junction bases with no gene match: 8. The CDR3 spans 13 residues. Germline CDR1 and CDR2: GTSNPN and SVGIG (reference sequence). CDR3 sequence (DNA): TGTGCCTGGAACGGTGACAGGGAGGACACCATATATTTT. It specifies CAWNGDREDTIYF. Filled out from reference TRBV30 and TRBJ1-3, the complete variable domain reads SQTIHQWPATLVQPVGSPLSLECTVEGTSNPNLYWYRQAAGRGLQLLFYSVGIGQISSEVPQNLSASRPQDRQFILSSKKLLLSDSGFYLCAWNGDREDTIYFGEGSWLTVV.

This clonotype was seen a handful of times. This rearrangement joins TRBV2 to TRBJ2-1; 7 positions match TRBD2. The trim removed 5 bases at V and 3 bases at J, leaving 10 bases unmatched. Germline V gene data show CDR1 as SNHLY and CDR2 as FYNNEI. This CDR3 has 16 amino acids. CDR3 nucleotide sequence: TGTGCCAGCAGTTTAGGTCGAGCGGGGAACTACAATGAGCAGTTCTTC. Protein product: CASSLGRAGNYNEQFF.

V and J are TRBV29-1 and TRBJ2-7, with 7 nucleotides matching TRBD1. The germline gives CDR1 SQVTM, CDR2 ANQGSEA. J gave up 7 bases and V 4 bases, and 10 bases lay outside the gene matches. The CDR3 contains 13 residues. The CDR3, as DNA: TGCAGCGTTGCTCGACAGGGATCGGGGGAGCAGTACGTC. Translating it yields CSVARQGSGEQYV.

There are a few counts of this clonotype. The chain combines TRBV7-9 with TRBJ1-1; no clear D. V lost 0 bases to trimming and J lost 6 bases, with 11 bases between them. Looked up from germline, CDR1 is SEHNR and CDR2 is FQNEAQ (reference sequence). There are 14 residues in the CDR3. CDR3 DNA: TGTGCCAGCAGCTTAGCTGGCGGGAAAGCTGAAGCTTTCTTT. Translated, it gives CASSLAGGKAEAFF.

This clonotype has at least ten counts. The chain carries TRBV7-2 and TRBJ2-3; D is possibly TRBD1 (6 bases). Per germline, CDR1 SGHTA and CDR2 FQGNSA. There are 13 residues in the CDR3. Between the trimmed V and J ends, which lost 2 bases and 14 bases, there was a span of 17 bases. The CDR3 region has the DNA TGTGCCAGCAGCTTATCCTCCCGTTCAGGGGTGTATTTT. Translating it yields CASSLSSRSGVYF.

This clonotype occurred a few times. CDR3: CASGLVAYPYEQYF. The CDR3 DNA reads as TGTGCTAGTGGTTTGGTGGCATATCCCTACGAGCAGTACTTC. The rearrangement joins TRBV12-5 to TRBJ2-7; D unclear. CDR1 is LGHNT, CDR2 FRNRAP, per germline. The CDR3 has 14 residues. Trimming removed 0 bases at V and 2 bases at J, with 8 bases between.

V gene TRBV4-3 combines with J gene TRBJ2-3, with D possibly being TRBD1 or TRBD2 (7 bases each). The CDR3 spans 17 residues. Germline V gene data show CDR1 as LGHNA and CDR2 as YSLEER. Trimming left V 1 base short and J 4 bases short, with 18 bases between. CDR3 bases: TGCGCCAGCAGCCAAGGGGGAGGGGGCAGTATCGCAGATACGCAGTATTTT. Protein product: CASSQGGGGSIADTQYF.

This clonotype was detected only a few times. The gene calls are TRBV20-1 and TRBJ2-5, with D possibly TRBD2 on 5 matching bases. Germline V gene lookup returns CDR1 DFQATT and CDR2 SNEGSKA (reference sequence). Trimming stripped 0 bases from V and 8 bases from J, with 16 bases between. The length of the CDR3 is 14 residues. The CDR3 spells CSARDPAGPGTQYF. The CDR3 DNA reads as TGCAGTGCTAGAGATCCGGCAGGACCGGGAACCCAGTACTTC.

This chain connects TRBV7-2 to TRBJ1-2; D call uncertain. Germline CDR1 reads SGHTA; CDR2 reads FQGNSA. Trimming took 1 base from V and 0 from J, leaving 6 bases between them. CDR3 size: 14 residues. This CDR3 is CASSLEKANYGYTF. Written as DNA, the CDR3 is TGTGCCAGCAGCTTAGAAAAAGCTAACTATGGCTACACCTTC.

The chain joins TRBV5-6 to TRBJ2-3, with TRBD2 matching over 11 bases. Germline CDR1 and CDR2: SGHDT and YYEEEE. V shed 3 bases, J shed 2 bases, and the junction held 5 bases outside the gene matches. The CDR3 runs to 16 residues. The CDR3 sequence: CASSWRLAGNTDTQYF. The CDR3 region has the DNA TGTGCCAGCAGCTGGAGACTAGCGGGGAACACAGATACGCAGTATTTT.

The CDR3 protein is CASNLGAGTGELFF. In DNA, the CDR3 is TGTGCCAGCAACCTCGGGGCCGGCACCGGGGAGCTGTTTTTT. J is TRBJ2-2 and V is TRBV28, with D perhaps TRBD1 or TRBD2 (5 bases each). From germline, CDR1 is MDHEN and CDR2 SYDVKM. The CDR3 is made up of 14 amino acids. Trimming shortened V by 7 bases and J by 4 bases, and 13 bases separated the two germline ends.

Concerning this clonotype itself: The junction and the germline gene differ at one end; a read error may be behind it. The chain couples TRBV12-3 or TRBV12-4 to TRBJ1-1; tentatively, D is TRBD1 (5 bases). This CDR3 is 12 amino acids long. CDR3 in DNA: TGTGCCAGCAGTTTCTCGGCAGGGTGGGGCTCCTTT. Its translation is CASSFSAGWGSF.

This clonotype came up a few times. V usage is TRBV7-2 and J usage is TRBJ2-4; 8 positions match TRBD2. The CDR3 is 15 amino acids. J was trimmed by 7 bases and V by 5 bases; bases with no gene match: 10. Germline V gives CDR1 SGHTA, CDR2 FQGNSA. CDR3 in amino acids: CASSARGGLGNIQYF. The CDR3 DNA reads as TGTGCCAGCAGCGCCCGCGGGGGGCTCGGGAACATTCAGTACTTC.

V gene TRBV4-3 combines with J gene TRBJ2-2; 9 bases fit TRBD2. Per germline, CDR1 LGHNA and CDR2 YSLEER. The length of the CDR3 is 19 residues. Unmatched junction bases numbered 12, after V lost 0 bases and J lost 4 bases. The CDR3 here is CASSQERGGHQRGTGELFF. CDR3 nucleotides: TGCGCCAGCAGCCAAGAGCGGGGGGGCCATCAACGGGGCACCGGGGAGCTGTTTTTT.

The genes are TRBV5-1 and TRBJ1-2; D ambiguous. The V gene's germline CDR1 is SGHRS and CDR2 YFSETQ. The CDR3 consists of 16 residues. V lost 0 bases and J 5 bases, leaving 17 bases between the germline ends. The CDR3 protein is CASSLAGTSLGYGYTF. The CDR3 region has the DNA TGCGCCAGCAGCTTGGCCGGTACATCCCTTGGGTATGGCTACACCTTC. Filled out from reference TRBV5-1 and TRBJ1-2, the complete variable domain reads KAGVTQTPRYLIKTRGQQVTLSCSPISGHRSVSWYQQTPGQGLQFLFEYFSETQRNKGNFPGRFSGRQFSNSRSEMNVSTLELGDSALYLCASSLAGTSLGYGYTFGSGTRLTVV.